These 5 T cell receptor beta chains were sequenced from one sample in a study of vaccination and CD4 T cells after COVID-19 (dated by TCRdb to between 2020 and 2023). Receptor libraries were prepared by PCR. The sequencer listed for this sample is Illumina iSeq 100. TCR sequencing of DNA from cultured CD4+ T cells used the Oncomine TCR Beta short-read assay at the Johns Hopkins FTIC core. TCRdb reprocessed the public reads (quality trimming at Q25 with fastp, clone calling with MiXCR) and kept in-frame beta chains. A single entry per CDR3 protein holds the most common genes and DNA from its merged rows. The table for this sample lists several thousand distinct CDR3 sequences; about three quarters of them were counted only once. The top ten hold less than 35% of the sample. No cognate antigen is known for these TCRs. The treatment or condition label here, explained by the study, means: 10-day PBMC culture with coronavirus spike peptide pools or control peptides (ViraFEST assay).

The sequenced sample was CD4+ T cells from blood, cultured in vitro. The receptors originated from a human donor who had recovered from COVID-19.

In DNA form, the CDR3 reads TGTGCCAGCAGTTTAAGGCCGCCAATCTACGAGCAGTACTTC. Amino acids: CASSLRPPIYEQYF. The chain is built from TRBV27 and TRBJ2-7; D uncertain. Germline CDR1 reads MNHEY; CDR2 reads SMNVEV (reference sequence). V shed 2 bases and J shed 3 bases, with 11 bases lying between them. This CDR3 is 14 amino acids long.

This clonotype has more than one count but fewer than ten. The chain employs TRBV27 and TRBJ1-6; the D is unclear. Trimming shortened V by 6 bases and J by 1 base, and 4 bases separated the two germline ends. Germline CDR1 reads MNHEY; CDR2 reads SMNVEV (reference sequence). This CDR3 spans 13 amino acids. CDR3: CASRWSYNSPLHF. In DNA, the CDR3 is TGTGCCAGCAGGTGGTCCTATAATTCACCCCTCCACTTT.

The gene calls are TRBV2 and TRBJ1-5; D may be TRBD1 (5 bases). V gave up 2 bases and J gave up 7 bases, with 9 bases separating them. The CDR3 runs 13 residues. Germline V lookup: CDR1 SNHLY, CDR2 FYNNEI. The CDR3 DNA is TGTGCCAGCAGTGAAAGGAGGGGACAGCCCCAGCATTTT. Translating it yields CASSERRGQPQHF.

This clonotype is termed medium-sized (0.01 to 0.1%). The chain is built from TRBV2 and TRBJ1-1; D is unresolved. CDR1 and CDR2 from the germline V gene are SNHLY and FYNNEI. The germline V and J ends were trimmed by 5 bases and 4 bases, with 11 bases remaining between them. The CDR3 is 13 residues long. The CDR3 protein is CASSTGYLTEAFF. The CDR3 DNA is TGTGCCAGCAGTACTGGATACCTCACTGAAGCTTTCTTT.

This clonotype has only one observation. The chain is built from TRBV28 and TRBJ1-1; maybe TRBD1 (5 bases). Trimming left V 2 bases short and J 9 bases short, with 13 bases between. Germline V gene sequence: CDR1 MDHEN, CDR2 SYDVKM. The CDR3 is 13 residues long. The CDR3 DNA is TGTGCCAGCAGTTTAGAAGCCCAGGGAAAAGCTTTCTTT. Amino acid sequence: CASSLEAQGKAFF.